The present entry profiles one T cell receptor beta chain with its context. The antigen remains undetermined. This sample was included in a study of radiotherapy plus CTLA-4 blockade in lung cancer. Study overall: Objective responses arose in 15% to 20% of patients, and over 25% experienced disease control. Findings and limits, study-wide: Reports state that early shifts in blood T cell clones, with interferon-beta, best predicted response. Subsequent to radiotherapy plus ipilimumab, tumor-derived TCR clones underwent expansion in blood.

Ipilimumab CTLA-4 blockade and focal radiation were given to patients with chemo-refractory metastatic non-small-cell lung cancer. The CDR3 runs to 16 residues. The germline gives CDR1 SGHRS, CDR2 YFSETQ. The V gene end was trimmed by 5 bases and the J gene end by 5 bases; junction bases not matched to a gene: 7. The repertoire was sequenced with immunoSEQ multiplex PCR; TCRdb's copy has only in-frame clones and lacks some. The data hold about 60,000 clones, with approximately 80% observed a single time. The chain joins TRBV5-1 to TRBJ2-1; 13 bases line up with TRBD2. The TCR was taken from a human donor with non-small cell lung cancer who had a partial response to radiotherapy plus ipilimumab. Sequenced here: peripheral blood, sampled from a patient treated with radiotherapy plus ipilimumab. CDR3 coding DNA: TGCGCCAGCAGTCAAGGGGGACTAGCGGGGAACAATGAGCAGTTCTTC. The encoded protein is CASSQGGLAGNNEQFF.